This TCR beta chain was profiled in a study of cytomegalovirus exposure and HLA in healthy donors. The CDR3 is 15 residues long. V was clipped by 0 bases and J by 6 bases; unmatched bases: 3. Germline V gene lookup returns CDR1 SGHRS and CDR2 YFSETQ. The PCR ran on 60 Vbeta and 13 Jbeta primers. The protocol was immunoSEQ multiplex PCR, while the TCRdb copy is restricted to in-frame clones and leaves out a portion. The table lists some 150,000 clones, roughly two thirds of them singletons. Sequenced material: PBMCs. The clonotype was recovered from a woman aged 25 to 39 in good health and CMV-seronegative. J is TRBJ1-4 and V is TRBV5-1; 9 bases fit TRBD1. The CDR3 nucleotides are TGCGCCAGCAGCTTGGAAACAGGGGGCTATGAAAAACTGTTTTTT. Encoded protein: CASSLETGGYEKLFF. The full variable domain, rest sourced from reference TRBV5-1 and TRBJ1-4, is KAGVTQTPRYLIKTRGQQVTLSCSPISGHRSVSWYQQTPGQGLQFLFEYFSETQRNKGNFPGRFSGRQFSNSRSEMNVSTLELGDSALYLCASSLETGGYEKLFFGSGTQLSVL.